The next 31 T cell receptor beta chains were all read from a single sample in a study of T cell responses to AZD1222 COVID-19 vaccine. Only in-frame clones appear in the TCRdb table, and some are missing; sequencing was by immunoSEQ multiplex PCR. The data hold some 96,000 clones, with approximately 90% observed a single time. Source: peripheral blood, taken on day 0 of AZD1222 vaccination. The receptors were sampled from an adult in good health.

The CDR3 spells CASSLQNTEAFF. The CDR3 region has the DNA TGCGCCAGCAGCTTGCAGAACACTGAAGCTTTCTTT. The V and J genes are TRBV5-1 and TRBJ1-1; D ambiguous. CDR3 length: 12 amino acids. V lost 1 base to trimming and J lost 1 base, with 2 bases between them. CDR1 and CDR2 (germline): SGHRS, YFSETQ.

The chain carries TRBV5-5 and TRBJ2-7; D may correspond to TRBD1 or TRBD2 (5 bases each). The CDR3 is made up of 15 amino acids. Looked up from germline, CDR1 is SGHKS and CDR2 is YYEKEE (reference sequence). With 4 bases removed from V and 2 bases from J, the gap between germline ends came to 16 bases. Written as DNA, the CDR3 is TGTGCCAGCAGCCCGTTGCTGAGGGGACCCTACGAGCAGTACTTC. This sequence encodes CASSPLLRGPYEQYF.

CDR3 residues: CASSADNSYEQYF. DNA of the CDR3: TGCGCCAGCAGCGCGGACAACTCCTACGAGCAGTACTTC. J is TRBJ2-7 and V is TRBV4-3, with D possibly matching TRBD1 (5 bases). V lost 5 bases and J 0 bases, leaving 8 bases between the germline ends. Germline CDR1 and CDR2: LGHNA and YSLEER. This CDR3 contains 13 residues.

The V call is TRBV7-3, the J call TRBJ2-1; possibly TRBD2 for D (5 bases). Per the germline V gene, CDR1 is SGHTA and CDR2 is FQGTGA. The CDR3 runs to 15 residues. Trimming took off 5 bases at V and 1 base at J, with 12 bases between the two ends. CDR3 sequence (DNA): TGTGCCAGCAGCCGGGGATTTACTTCCTACAATGAGCAGTTCTTC. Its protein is CASSRGFTSYNEQFF.

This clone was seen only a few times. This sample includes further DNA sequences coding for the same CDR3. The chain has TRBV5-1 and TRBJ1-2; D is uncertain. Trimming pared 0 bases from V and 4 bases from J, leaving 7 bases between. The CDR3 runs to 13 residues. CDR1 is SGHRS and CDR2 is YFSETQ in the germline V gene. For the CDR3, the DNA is TGCGCCAGCAGCTTGGAGGGATCCTATGGCTACACCTTC. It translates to CASSLEGSYGYTF.

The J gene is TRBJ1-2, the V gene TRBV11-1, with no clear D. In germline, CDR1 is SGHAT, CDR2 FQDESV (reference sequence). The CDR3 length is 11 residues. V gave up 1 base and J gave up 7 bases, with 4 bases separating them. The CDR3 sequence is CASSLGGGYTF. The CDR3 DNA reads TGTGCCAGCAGCTTAGGAGGTGGCTACACCTTC.

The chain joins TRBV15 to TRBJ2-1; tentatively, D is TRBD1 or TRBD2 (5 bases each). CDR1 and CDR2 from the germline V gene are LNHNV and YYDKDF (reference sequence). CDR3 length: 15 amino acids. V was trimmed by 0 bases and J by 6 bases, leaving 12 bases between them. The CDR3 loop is CATSRDPGAFNEQFF. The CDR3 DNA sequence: TGTGCCACCAGCAGAGATCCCGGGGCCTTCAATGAGCAGTTCTTC.

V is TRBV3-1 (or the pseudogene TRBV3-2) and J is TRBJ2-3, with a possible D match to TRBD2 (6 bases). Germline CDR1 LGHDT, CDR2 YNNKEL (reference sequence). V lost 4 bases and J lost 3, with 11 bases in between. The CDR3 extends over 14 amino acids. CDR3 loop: CASSLRTTTDTQYF. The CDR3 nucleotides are TGTGCCAGCAGCCTAAGGACTACAACAGATACGCAGTATTTT.

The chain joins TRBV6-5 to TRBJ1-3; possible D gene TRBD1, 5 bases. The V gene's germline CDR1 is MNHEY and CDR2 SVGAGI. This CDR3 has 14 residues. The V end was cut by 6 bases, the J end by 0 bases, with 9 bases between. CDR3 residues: CASRARGSGNTIYF. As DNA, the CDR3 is TGTGCCAGCAGGGCTAGGGGCTCTGGAAACACCATATATTTT.

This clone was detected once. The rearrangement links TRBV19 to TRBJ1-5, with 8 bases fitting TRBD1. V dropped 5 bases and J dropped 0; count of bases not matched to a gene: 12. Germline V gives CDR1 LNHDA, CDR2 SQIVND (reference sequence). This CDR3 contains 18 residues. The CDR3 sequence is CASSPRGQGAYSNQPQHF. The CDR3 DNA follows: TGTGCCAGTAGTCCCAGGGGTCAGGGGGCATATAGCAATCAGCCCCAGCATTTT.

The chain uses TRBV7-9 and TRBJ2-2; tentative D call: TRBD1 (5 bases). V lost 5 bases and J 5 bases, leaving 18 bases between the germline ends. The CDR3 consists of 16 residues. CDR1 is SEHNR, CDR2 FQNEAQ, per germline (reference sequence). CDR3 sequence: CASSLMTARITGELFF. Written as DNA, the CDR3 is TGTGCCAGCAGCCTCATGACAGCAAGAATAACCGGGGAGCTGTTTTTT.

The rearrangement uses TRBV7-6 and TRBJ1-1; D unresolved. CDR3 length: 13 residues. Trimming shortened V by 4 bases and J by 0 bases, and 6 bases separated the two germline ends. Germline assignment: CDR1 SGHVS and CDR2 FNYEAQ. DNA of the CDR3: TGTGCCAGCAGCTCCGCGCTGAACACTGAAGCTTTCTTT. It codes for CASSSALNTEAFF.

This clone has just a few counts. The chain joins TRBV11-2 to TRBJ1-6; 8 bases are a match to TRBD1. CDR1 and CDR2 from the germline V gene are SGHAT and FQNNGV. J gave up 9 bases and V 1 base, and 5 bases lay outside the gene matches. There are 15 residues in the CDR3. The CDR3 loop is CASSLGGTGVSPLHF. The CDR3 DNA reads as TGTGCCAGCAGCTTAGGGGGGACAGGTGTTTCACCCCTCCACTTT.

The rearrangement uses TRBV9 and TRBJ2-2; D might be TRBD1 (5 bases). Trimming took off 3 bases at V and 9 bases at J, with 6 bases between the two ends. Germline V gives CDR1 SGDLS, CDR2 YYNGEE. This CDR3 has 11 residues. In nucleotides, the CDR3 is TGTGCCAGCAGCGGGACAAGGGAGCTGTTTTTT. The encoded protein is CASSGTRELFF. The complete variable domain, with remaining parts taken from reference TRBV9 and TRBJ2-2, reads DSGVTQTPKHLITATGQRVTLRCSPRSGDLSVYWYQQSLDQGLQFLIQYYNGEERAKGNILERFSAQQFPDLHSELNLSSLELGDSALYFCASSGTRELFFGEGSRLTVL.

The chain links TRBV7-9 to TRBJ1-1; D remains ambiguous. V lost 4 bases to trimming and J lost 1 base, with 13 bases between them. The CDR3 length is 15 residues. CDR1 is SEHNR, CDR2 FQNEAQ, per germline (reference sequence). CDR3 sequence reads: CASSSYRRGNTEAFF. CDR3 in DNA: TGTGCCAGCAGCTCGTACCGACGGGGGAACACTGAAGCTTTCTTT.

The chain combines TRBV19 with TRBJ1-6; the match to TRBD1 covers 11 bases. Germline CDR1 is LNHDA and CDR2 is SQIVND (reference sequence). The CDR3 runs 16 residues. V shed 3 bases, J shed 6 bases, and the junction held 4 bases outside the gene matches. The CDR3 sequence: CASSMDRGPGNSPLHF. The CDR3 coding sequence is TGTGCCAGTAGTATGGACAGGGGGCCCGGTAATTCACCCCTCCACTTT.

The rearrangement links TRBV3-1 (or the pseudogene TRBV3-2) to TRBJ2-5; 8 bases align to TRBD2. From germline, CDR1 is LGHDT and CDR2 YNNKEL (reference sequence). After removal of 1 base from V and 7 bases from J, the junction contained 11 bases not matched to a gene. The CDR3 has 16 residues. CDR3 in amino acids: CASSQVSGGRTGTQYF. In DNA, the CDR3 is TGTGCCAGCAGCCAAGTAAGCGGGGGCCGCACCGGGACCCAGTACTTC.

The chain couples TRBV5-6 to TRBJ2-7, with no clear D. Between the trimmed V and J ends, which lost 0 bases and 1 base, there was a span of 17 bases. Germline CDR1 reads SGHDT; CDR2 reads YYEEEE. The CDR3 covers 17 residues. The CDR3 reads CASSLEAAGALSYEQYF. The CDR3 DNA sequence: TGTGCCAGCAGCTTGGAGGCTGCTGGTGCCTTATCCTACGAGCAGTACTTC.

CDR3 region: CASSLFQGLQETQYF. CDR3 DNA: TGCGCCAGCAGCTTGTTCCAGGGCCTACAAGAGACCCAGTACTTC. The V and J genes are TRBV5-1 and TRBJ2-5, with TRBD1 as a possible D gene (5 bases). Trimming pared 1 base from V and 2 bases from J, leaving 12 bases between. CDR3 size: 15 residues. Per germline, CDR1 SGHRS and CDR2 YFSETQ. The whole variable domain, remainder taken from reference TRBV5-1 and TRBJ2-5, is KAGVTQTPRYLIKTRGQQVTLSCSPISGHRSVSWYQQTPGQGLQFLFEYFSETQRNKGNFPGRFSGRQFSNSRSEMNVSTLELGDSALYLCASSLFQGLQETQYFGPGTRLLVL.

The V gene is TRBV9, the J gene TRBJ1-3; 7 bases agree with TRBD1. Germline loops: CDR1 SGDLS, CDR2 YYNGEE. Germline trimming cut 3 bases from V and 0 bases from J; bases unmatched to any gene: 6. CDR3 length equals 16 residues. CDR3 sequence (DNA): TGTGCCAGCAGCGGGACAGGAATTAGCTCTGGAAACACCATATATTTT. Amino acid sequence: CASSGTGISSGNTIYF.

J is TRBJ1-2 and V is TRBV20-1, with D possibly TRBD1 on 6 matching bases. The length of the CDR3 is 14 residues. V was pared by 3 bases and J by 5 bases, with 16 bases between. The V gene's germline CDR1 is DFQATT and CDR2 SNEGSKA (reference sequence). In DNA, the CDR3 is TGCAGTGCTAGTCCCCCAGGGGCATGGTATGGCTACACCTTC. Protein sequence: CSASPPGAWYGYTF.

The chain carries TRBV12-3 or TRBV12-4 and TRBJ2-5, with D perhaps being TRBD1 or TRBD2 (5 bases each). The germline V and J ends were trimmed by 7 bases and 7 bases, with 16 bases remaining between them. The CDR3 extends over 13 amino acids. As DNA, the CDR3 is TGTGCCAGCACCGTTGTGACTGGGGGGACCCAGTACTTC. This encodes CASTVVTGGTQYF.

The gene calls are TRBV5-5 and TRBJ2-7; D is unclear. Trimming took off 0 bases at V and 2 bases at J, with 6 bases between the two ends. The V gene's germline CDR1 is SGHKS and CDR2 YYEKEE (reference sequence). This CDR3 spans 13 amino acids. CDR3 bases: TGTGCCAGCAGCTTGGGAACACCCTACGAGCAGTACTTC. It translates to CASSLGTPYEQYF.

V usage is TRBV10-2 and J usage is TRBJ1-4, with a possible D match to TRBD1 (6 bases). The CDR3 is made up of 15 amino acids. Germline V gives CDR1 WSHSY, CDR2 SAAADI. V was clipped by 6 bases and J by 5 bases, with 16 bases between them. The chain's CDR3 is CASSPGADGNEKLFF. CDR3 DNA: TGCGCCAGCAGCCCGGGGGCCGACGGAAATGAAAAACTGTTTTTT.

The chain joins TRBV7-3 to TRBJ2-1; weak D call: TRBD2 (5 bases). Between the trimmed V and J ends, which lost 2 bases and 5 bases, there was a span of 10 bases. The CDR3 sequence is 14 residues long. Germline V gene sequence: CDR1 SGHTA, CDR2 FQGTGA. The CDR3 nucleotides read TGTGCCAGCAGCTTAGGACCGGGAAACAATGAGCAGTTCTTC. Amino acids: CASSLGPGNNEQFF.

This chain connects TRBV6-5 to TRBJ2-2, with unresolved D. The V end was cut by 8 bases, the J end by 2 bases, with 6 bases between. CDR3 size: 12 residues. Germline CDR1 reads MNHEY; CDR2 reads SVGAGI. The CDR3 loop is CASGHNTGELFF. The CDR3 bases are TGTGCCAGCGGCCACAACACCGGGGAGCTGTTTTTT.

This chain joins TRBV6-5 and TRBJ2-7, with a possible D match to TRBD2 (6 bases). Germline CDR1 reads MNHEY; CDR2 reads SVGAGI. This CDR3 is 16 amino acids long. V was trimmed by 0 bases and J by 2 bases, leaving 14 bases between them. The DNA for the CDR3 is TGTGCCAGCAGTTACTCCGGGTCCGCGGGAACCTACGAGCAGTACTTC. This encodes CASSYSGSAGTYEQYF.

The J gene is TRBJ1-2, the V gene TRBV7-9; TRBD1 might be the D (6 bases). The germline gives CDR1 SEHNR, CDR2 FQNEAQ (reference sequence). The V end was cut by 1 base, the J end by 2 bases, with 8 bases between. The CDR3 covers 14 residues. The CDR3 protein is CASSLGGPNYGYTF. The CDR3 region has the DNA TGTGCCAGCAGCTTAGGGGGGCCGAACTATGGCTACACCTTC.

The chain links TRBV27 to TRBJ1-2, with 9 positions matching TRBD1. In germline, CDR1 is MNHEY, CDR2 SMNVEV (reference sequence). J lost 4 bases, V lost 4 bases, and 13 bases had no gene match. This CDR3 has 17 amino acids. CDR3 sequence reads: CASSSGTGRWGSYGYTF. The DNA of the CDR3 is TGTGCCAGCAGTTCGGGGACAGGGAGGTGGGGATCCTATGGCTACACCTTC.

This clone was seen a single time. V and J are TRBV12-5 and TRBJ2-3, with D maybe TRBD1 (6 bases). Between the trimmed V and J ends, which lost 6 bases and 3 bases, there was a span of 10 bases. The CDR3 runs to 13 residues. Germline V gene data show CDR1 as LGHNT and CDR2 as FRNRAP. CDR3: CASGPQGTDTQYF. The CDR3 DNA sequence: TGTGCTAGTGGCCCCCAGGGGACAGATACGCAGTATTTT.

The CDR3 DNA is TGTGCCAGCAGATTGACAGGGGCCCGCACAGATACGCAGTATTTT. Its translation: CASRLTGARTDTQYF. The chain joins TRBV6-1 to TRBJ2-3, with 8 nucleotides matching TRBD1. In germline, CDR1 is MNHNS, CDR2 SASEGT. This CDR3 has 15 amino acids. Trimming removed 6 bases from V and 1 base from J; junction bases left unmatched: 6.